This TCR beta chain was obtained from a study of hypomethylating agent response in myelodysplastic syndrome. Background on the study: Patients received azacitidine (most of the 11) or decitabine (3 of 11). Donors were myelodysplastic syndrome patients: 2 female, about 9 male.

Some clones are missing from TCRdb's copy, which holds only in-frame ones; the method was immunoSEQ multiplex PCR. Altogether 3,500 to 4,500 clones are present, roughly 85% being singletons, with the ten largest covering 15% to 20%. The CDR3 has 15 amino acids. V shed 5 bases and J shed 3 bases, with 17 bases lying between them. Looked up from germline, CDR1 is SEHNR and CDR2 is FQNEAQ (reference sequence). The TCR comes from a human donor with myelodysplastic syndrome. This chain links TRBV7-9 with TRBJ2-7; maybe TRBD2 (6 bases). The material sequenced was bone marrow, taken before or after starting hypomethylating agent treatment for myelodysplastic syndrome (not recorded which). In DNA form, the CDR3 reads TGTGCCAGCAGCGGCAATTTGGGGGGTTTCTACGAGCAGTACTTC. Translating it yields CASSGNLGGFYEQYF.